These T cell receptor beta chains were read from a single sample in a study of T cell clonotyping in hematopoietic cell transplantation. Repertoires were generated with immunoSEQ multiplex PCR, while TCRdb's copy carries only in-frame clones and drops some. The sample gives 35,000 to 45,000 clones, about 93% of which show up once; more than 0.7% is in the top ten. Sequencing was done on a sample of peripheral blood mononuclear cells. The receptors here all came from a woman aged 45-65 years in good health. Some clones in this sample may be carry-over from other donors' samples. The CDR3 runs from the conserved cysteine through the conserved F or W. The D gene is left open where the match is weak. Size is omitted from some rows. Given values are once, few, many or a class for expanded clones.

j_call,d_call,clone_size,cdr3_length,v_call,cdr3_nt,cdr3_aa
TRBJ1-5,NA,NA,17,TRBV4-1,TGCGCCAGCAGCCAAGCTCCGGTGAGGGGATTCAATCAGCCCCAGCATTTT,CASSQAPVRGFNQPQHF
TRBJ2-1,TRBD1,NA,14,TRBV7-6,TGTGCCAGCAGCGCCGGGACAGGGGTGGATGAGCAGTTCTTC,CASSAGTGVDEQFF
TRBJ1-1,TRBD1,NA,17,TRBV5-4,TGTGCCAGCAGGGTGGGAGGGGGCGGGAATACGAACACTGAAGCTTTCTTT,CASRVGGGGNTNTEAFF
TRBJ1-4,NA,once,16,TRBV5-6,TGTGCCAGCAGTCAAAATAGGGACCTCTTTAATGAAAAACTGTTTTTT,CASSQNRDLFNEKLFF
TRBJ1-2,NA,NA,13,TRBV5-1,TGCGCCAGCAGCTTGGGGGCAGGTGGTGGCTACACCTTC,CASSLGAGGGYTF
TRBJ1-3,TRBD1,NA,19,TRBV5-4,TGTGCCAGCAGCTTTTTACGACAGGGTAGTAGGGCCGGCGGAAACACCATATATTTT,CASSFLRQGSRAGGNTIYF
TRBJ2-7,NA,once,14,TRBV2,TGTGCCAGCAGTGGGACTGGCAACCTCTACGAGCAGTACTTC,CASSGTGNLYEQYF
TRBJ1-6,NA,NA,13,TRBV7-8,TGTGCCAGCAACCTGGGGGTAAATTCACCCCTCCACTTT,CASNLGVNSPLHF
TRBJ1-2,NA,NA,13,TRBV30,TGTGCCTGGAGTCCCCACAGGGACCGGGGCTACACCTTC,CAWSPHRDRGYTF
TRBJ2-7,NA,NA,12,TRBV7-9,TGTGCCAGCAAGAAGGACAGCTTAGAGCAGTACTTC,CASKKDSLEQYF
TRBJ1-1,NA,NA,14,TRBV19,TGTGCCAGTAGTATAGATGACAGGCCGTCTGAAGCTTTCTTT,CASSIDDRPSEAFF
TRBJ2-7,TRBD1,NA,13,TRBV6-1,TGTGCCAGCAACCCCCGACAGGGGAGAGAGCAGTACTTC,CASNPRQGREQYF
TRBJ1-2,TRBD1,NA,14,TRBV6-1,TGTGCCAGCACCGAGAGACAGGGGAACTATGGCTACACCTTC,CASTERQGNYGYTF
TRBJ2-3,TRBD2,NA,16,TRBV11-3,TGTGCCAGCAGCCCTCTGACTAGCGGGGGCACAGATACGCAGTATTTT,CASSPLTSGGTDTQYF
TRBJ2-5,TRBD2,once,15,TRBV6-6,TGTGCCAGCAGCTCACCGGGACTAGGGCAAGAGACCCAGTACTTC,CASSSPGLGQETQYF
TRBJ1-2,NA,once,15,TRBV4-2,TGTGCCAGCAGCCCAAGGGTTCCTCCTAACTATGGCTACACCTTC,CASSPRVPPNYGYTF
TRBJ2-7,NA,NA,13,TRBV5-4,TGTGCCAGCAGCTCCCAGGGTGTCGGGGAGCAGTACTTC,CASSSQGVGEQYF
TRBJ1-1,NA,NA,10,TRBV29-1,TGCAGCGTTGGGACGTCTGAAGCTTTCTTT,CSVGTSEAFF
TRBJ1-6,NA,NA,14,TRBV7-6,TGTGCCAGCAGCTTAACGGGGCCTAATTCACCCCTCCACTTT,CASSLTGPNSPLHF
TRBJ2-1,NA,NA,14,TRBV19,TGTGCCAGTGGGGTAAGGGGGGGTATCGATGAGCAGTTCTTC,CASGVRGGIDEQFF
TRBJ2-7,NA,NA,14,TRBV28,TGTGCCAGCAGTTCGGAACGGACCTCCTACGAGCAGTACTTC,CASSSERTSYEQYF
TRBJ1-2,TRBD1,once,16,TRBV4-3,TGCGCCAGCAGCCAAGGGGACAGGGGGTGGGTTGGTGGCTACACCTTC,CASSQGDRGWVGGYTF
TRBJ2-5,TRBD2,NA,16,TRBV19,TGTGCCAGTAGTATAAAGGGTAGCGGGGTTCATGAGACCCAGTACTTC,CASSIKGSGVHETQYF
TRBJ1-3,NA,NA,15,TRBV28,TGTGCCAGCAGTTTAGAAGGGCGGAACACGGACACCATATATTTT,CASSLEGRNTDTIYF
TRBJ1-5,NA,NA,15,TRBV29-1,TGCAGCGTAGGATTTGGGACACCTGGGGATCAGCCCCAGCATTTT,CSVGFGTPGDQPQHF
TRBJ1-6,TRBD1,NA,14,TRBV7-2,TGTGCCAGCGGCCGGACAGGGGTAGGTTCACCCCTCCACTTT,CASGRTGVGSPLHF
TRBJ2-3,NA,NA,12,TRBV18,TGTGCCAGCTCACCGCTAGGAGATACGCAGTATTTT,CASSPLGDTQYF
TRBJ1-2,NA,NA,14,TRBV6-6,TGTGCCAGCAGTTCCCCCCAGCTGATCCTCGGCTACACCTTC,CASSSPQLILGYTF
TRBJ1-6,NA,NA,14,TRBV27,TGTGCCAGCAGTTTAGAAGGGATTCGCTCACCCCTCCACTTT,CASSLEGIRSPLHF
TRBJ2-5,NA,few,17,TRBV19,TGTGCCAGTAGTATCAAGATGCCGGGAAGCTTTCAAGAGACCCAGTACTTC,CASSIKMPGSFQETQYF
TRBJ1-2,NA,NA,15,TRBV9,TGTGCCAGCAGCCCAAAGACAGATAGTAACTATGGCTACACCTTC,CASSPKTDSNYGYTF
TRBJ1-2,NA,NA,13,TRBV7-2,TGTGCCAGCAGCTTACGACCTAACTATGGCTACACCTTC,CASSLRPNYGYTF
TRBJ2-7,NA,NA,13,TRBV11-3,TGTGCCAGCAGCTTAGTTGGGGTTGGCGAGCAGTACTTC,CASSLVGVGEQYF
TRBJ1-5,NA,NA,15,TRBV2,TGTGCCAGCAGTGAAGAAAGGGCTAGCAATCAGCCCCAGCATTTT,CASSEERASNQPQHF
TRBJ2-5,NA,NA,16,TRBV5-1,TGCGCCAGCAGCTTGGTGGTCGGGGGGCGCCAAGAGACCCAGTACTTC,CASSLVVGGRQETQYF
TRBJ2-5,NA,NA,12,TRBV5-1,TGCGCCAGCCAGGTCGATCAAGAGACCCAGTACTTC,CASQVDQETQYF
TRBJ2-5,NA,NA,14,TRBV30,TGTGCCTGGTCCCGGGGAGGGGGGCAAGAGACCCAGTACTTC,CAWSRGGGQETQYF
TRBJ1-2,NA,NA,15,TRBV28,TGTGCCAGCAGTGATACCCGGGACCGAGTCTATGGCTACACCTTC,CASSDTRDRVYGYTF
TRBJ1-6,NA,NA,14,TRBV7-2,TGTGCCAGCAGCCAGATCGACGGTAATTCACCCCTCCACTTT,CASSQIDGNSPLHF
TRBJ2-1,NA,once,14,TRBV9,TGTGCCAGCAGCAGGGGTTTGGAGGACAATGAGCAGTTCTTC,CASSRGLEDNEQFF
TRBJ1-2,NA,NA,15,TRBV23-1,TGCGCCAGCAGATGCCGCCGACAGGAATGGTTTGGCTACACCTTC,CASRCRRQEWFGYTF
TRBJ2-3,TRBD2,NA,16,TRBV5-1,TGCGCCAGCAGCTGGAGATCTAGCGGGGGGTCAGATACGCAGTATTTT,CASSWRSSGGSDTQYF
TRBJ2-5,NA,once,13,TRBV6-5,TGTGCCAGCAGGGGGACAATCCAAGAGACCCAGTACTTC,CASRGTIQETQYF
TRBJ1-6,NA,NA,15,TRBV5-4,TGTGCCAGCAGCTTGGGGACCGCTTATAATTCACCCCTCCACTTT,CASSLGTAYNSPLHF
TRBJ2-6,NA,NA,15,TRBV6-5,TGTGCCAGCAGGGACGGAGGGCCTGGGGCCAACGTCCTGACTTTC,CASRDGGPGANVLTF
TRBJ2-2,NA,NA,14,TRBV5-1,TGCGCCAGCAGCTTGGACAGGGTACCCGGGGAGCTGTTTTTT,CASSLDRVPGELFF
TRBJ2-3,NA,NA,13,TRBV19,TGTGCCAGTAGTATAGTGAACACAGATACGCAGTATTTT,CASSIVNTDTQYF
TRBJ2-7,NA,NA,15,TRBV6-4,TGTGCCAGCAGTGCTTCAGCAGGCGATGTCAAGGAGCAGTACTTC,CASSASAGDVKEQYF
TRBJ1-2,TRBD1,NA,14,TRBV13,TGTGCCAGCAGTCCGGGAGGGGGCTACTATGGCTACACCTTC,CASSPGGGYYGYTF
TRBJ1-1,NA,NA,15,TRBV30,TGTGCCTGGAGTGTACCCCGGGGGGCGCGGACTGAAGCTTTCTTT,CAWSVPRGARTEAFF
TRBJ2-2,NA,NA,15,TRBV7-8,TGTGCCAGCAGCGCGCAGGGGCCGAACACCGGGGAGCTGTTTTTT,CASSAQGPNTGELFF
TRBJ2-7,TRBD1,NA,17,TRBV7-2,TGTGCCAGCAGCCCAGGACCACCGGGACAGGGGGCCTACGAGCAGTACTTC,CASSPGPPGQGAYEQYF
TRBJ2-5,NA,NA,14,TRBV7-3,TGTGCCAGCAGCCCCGGGCAGGCTCAAGAGACCCAGTACTTC,CASSPGQAQETQYF
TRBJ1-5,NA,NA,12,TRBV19,TGTGCCAGCCGGTATAGCAATCAGCCCCAGCATTTT,CASRYSNQPQHF